Presented here are 4 T cell receptor beta chains from one specimen sequenced in a study of T-cell memory formation after mild COVID-19. TCRdb analysed the 5' RACE reads with MiXCR anew, one entry per CDR3 protein. The table includes approximately 390,000 distinct CDR3 sequences, about 17% detected once. Material: PBMCs or a T cell subset sorted from them (not recorded which). Every receptor here comes from a man aged 18 to 30 who had mild COVID-19 (a few samples of this study predate the infection). Cell type and time point are not known.

This sequence joins TRBV3-1 and TRBJ2-7; TRBD2 aligns across 11 bases. CDR3 size: 12 residues. The ends lost 8 bases at V and 7 bases at J; junction bases unmatched: 4. Germline CDR1 LGHDT, CDR2 YNNKEL (reference sequence). The CDR3 loop is CASGRLAGEQYF. For the CDR3, the DNA is TGTGCCAGCGGGAGACTAGCGGGGGAGCAGTACTTC.

This clonotype appeared a single time. CDR3 nucleotides: TGTGCCAGCAGTCCCCCCGGCAGCACCATATATTTT. Amino acids: CASSPPGSTIYF. The V gene is TRBV28, the J gene TRBJ1-3; no reliable D call. This CDR3 comprises 12 residues. Germline V CDR1 and CDR2: MDHEN, SYDVKM. V lost 5 bases and J lost 9, with 11 bases in between.

This chain links TRBV28 with TRBJ2-1, with TRBD2 matching 8 bases. The junction had 9 bases not matched to a gene; V was cut back by 5 bases and J by 3 bases. The germline V gene encodes CDR1 MDHEN and CDR2 SYDVKM. The CDR3 is 16 residues long. The CDR3 sequence is CASSGGGGGFYNEQFF. Here the CDR3 DNA reads TGTGCCAGCAGTGGGGGTGGCGGGGGGTTCTACAATGAGCAGTTCTTC.

The gene calls are TRBV7-6 and TRBJ2-1, with 10 bases fitting TRBD2. Trimming removed 2 bases from V and 4 bases from J; junction bases left unmatched: 5. Germline loops: CDR1 SGHVS, CDR2 FNYEAQ. This CDR3 spans 16 amino acids. CDR3 bases: TGTGCCAGCAGCTTAAGCGCTAGCGGGGGATACAATGAGCAGTTCTTC. Encoded protein: CASSLSASGGYNEQFF.